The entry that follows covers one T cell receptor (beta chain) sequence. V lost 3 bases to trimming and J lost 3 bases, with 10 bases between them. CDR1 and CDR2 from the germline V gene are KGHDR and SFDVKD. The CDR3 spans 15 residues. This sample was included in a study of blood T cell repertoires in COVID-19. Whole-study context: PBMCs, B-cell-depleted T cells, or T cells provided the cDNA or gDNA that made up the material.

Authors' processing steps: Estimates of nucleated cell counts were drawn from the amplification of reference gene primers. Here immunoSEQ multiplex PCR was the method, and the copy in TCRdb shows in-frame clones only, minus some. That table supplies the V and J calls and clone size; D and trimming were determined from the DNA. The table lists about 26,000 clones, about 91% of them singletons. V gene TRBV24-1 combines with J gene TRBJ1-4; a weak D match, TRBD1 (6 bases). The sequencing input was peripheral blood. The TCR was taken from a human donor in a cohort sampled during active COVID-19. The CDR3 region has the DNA TGTGCCACCAGTGATCCTCGACAGGCTAATGAAAAACTGTTTTTT. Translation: CATSDPRQANEKLFF.